These 29 T cell receptor beta chains were all obtained from the same sample, sequenced in a study of cytomegalovirus exposure and HLA in healthy donors. PCR primers comprised 60 Vbeta and 13 Jbeta primers. Libraries were prepared by immunoSEQ multiplex PCR; TCRdb keeps only in-frame clonotypes and omits some of them. The sample lists around 300,000 clones; roughly four fifths were seen once. Specimen: PBMCs. These TCRs come from a woman aged 40 to 50 in good health and CMV-seropositive.

This chain joins TRBV7-9 and TRBJ2-4; a weak D match, TRBD1 (6 bases). Germline V lookup: CDR1 SEHNR, CDR2 FQNEAQ (reference sequence). V was cut by 5 bases and J by 8 bases, with 16 bases left in between. The CDR3 consists of 14 residues. CDR3 in amino acids: CASSPWTAGDIQYF. The CDR3 DNA follows: TGTGCCAGCAGCCCCTGGACAGCCGGGGACATTCAGTACTTC.

This chain uses TRBV30 with TRBJ1-6; no reliable D call. V was pared by 3 bases and J by 5 bases, with 8 bases between. The CDR3 is 13 residues long. The V gene's germline CDR1 is GTSNPN and CDR2 SVGIG (reference sequence). This CDR3 reads CAWRGSNNSPLHF. DNA for the CDR3: TGTGCCTGGAGGGGCAGTAATAATTCACCCCTCCACTTT. Full variable domain (missing parts from reference TRBV30 and TRBJ1-6): SQTIHQWPATLVQPVGSPLSLECTVEGTSNPNLYWYRQAAGRGLQLLFYSVGIGQISSEVPQNLSASRPQDRQFILSSKKLLLSDSGFYLCAWRGSNNSPLHFGNGTRLTVT.

V usage is TRBV19 and J usage is TRBJ2-1; 7 bases line up with TRBD1. Germline values: CDR1 LNHDA, CDR2 SQIVND (reference sequence). CDR3 length: 14 residues. Trimming removed 7 bases from V and 7 bases from J; junction bases left unmatched: 10. The CDR3 DNA follows: TGTGCCAGTACCCCGCGACAGGGTATAAATGAGCAGTTCTTC. Translation: CASTPRQGINEQFF. Filled out from reference TRBV19 and TRBJ2-1, the complete variable domain reads DGGITQSPKYLFRKEGQNVTLSCEQNLNHDAMYWYRQDPGQGLRLIYYSQIVNDFQKGDIAEGYSVSREKKESFPLTVTSAQKNPTAFYLCASTPRQGINEQFFGPGTRLTVL.

The gene calls are TRBV5-6 and TRBJ2-1; 14 nucleotides agree with TRBD2. After removal of 1 base from V and 12 bases from J, the junction contained 3 bases not matched to a gene. The CDR3 has 14 amino acids. Germline CDR1 SGHDT, CDR2 YYEEEE. In nucleotides, the CDR3 is TGTGCCAGCAGCTTGCGGGGACTAGCGGGAGTGCAGTTCTTC. Its protein product is CASSLRGLAGVQFF.

The chain links TRBV7-2 to TRBJ2-1, with no clear D. CDR3 length: 12 amino acids. CDR1 and CDR2 (germline): SGHTA, FQGNSA. The V end lost 4 bases, the J end lost 13 bases, and 14 bases lay between the germline ends. CDR3 nucleotide sequence: TGTGCCAGCAGCTCGCCGGTCGATGTTCAGTTCTTC. Residues: CASSSPVDVQFF.

The V call is TRBV7-9, the J call TRBJ1-2; D unclear. The V end lost 9 bases, the J end lost 4 bases, and 15 bases lay between the germline ends. From germline, CDR1 is SEHNR and CDR2 FQNEAQ (reference sequence). The length of the CDR3 is 13 residues. CDR3 residues: CASSTGGGYGYTF. For the CDR3, the DNA is TGTGCCAGTTCGACGGGCGGAGGCTATGGCTACACCTTC.

This clone has a single count. This same CDR3 is encoded by further DNA sequences in the sample. V usage is TRBV5-6 and J usage is TRBJ1-5; no definite D call. Trimming stripped 4 bases from V and 0 bases from J, with 11 bases between. This CDR3 region has 15 residues. Per germline, CDR1 SGHDT and CDR2 YYEEEE. The CDR3 sequence: CASSLRGYSNQPQHF. The CDR3 bases are TGTGCCAGCAGCCTTCGAGGTTATAGCAATCAGCCCCAGCATTTT.

The chain has TRBV30 and TRBJ1-4; TRBD1 aligns across 10 bases. CDR1 and CDR2 (germline): GTSNPN, SVGIG (reference sequence). The CDR3 consists of 14 residues. V gave up 1 base and J gave up 8 bases; unmatched junction bases: 4. The CDR3 region is CAWSEDRGREKLFF. The CDR3 DNA sequence: TGTGCCTGGAGTGAGGACAGGGGGAGGGAAAAACTGTTTTTT.

The chain uses TRBV9 and TRBJ1-5; 8 positions agree with TRBD1. Germline lookup yields CDR1 SGDLS and CDR2 YYNGEE. There are 15 residues in the CDR3. V gave up 2 bases and J gave up 8 bases; unmatched junction bases: 9. The CDR3 reads CASSVHPDREKPQHF. CDR3 coding DNA: TGTGCCAGCAGCGTGCACCCGGACAGGGAGAAGCCCCAGCATTTT.

This chain links TRBV5-1 with TRBJ2-1; TRBD2 is a possible D gene (6 bases). With 6 bases removed from V and 4 bases from J, the gap between germline ends came to 17 bases. This CDR3 region has 15 residues. CDR1 SGHRS and CDR2 YFSETQ come from the germline V gene. The CDR3: CASNLANSGYNEQFF. Written as DNA, the CDR3 is TGCGCCAGCAACCTCGCGAATAGCGGATACAATGAGCAGTTCTTC.

V and J are TRBV4-2 and TRBJ1-5; 8 bases are shared with TRBD1. The CDR3 extends over 17 amino acids. Germline CDR1 is LGHNA and CDR2 is YNFKEQ. The junction had 12 bases not matched to a gene; V was cut back by 1 base and J by 7 bases. Here the CDR3 reads CASSQGRGLQGAQPQHF. The CDR3 DNA reads as TGTGCCAGCAGCCAAGGTAGGGGTCTGCAGGGGGCCCAGCCCCAGCATTTT.

This chain connects TRBV5-1 to TRBJ1-2, with 10 bases lining up with TRBD1. The germline V gene has CDR1 SGHRS and CDR2 YFSETQ. CDR3 length: 15 amino acids. Trimming cost V 3 bases and J 4 bases; bases outside gene matches: 6. The CDR3 spells CASSSTGGQGYGYTF. DNA for the CDR3: TGCGCCAGCAGCTCGACAGGGGGCCAAGGCTATGGCTACACCTTC.

V is TRBV18 and J is TRBJ2-3, with TRBD2 matching over 11 bases. Germline loops: CDR1 KGHSH, CDR2 LQKENI. CDR3 size: 16 residues. With V trimmed by 3 bases and J by 2 bases, 4 bases remained unmatched. The CDR3 reads CASSPRLAGFTDTQYF. CDR3 DNA sequence: TGTGCCAGCTCACCGAGACTAGCGGGGTTCACAGATACGCAGTATTTT. The variable domain in full, with the rest retrieved from reference TRBV18 and TRBJ2-3, is NAGVMQNPRHLVRRRGQEARLRCSPMKGHSHVYWYRQLPEEGLKFMVYLQKENIIDESGMPKERFSAEFPKEGPSILRIQQVVRGDSAAYFCASSPRLAGFTDTQYFGPGTRLTVL.

V and J are TRBV27 and TRBJ2-3, with D tentatively TRBD2 (5 bases). The ends were cut back, 3 bases at V and 7 bases at J, with 11 bases in the middle. CDR1 and CDR2 from the germline V gene are MNHEY and SMNVEV (reference sequence). This CDR3 spans 13 amino acids. CDR3 protein: CASSFRGLYTQYF. The CDR3 DNA sequence: TGTGCCAGCAGTTTCCGCGGACTGTATACGCAGTATTTT.

The genes are TRBV7-3 and TRBJ2-5, with TRBD2 matching over 7 bases. The germline gives CDR1 SGHTA, CDR2 FQGTGA. The CDR3 has 15 residues. The V gene end was trimmed by 2 bases and the J gene end by 3 bases; junction bases not matched to a gene: 6. Written as DNA, the CDR3 is TGTGCCAGCAGCTTACTAGCGGCCGGGAAAGAGACCCAGTACTTC. Encoded protein: CASSLLAAGKETQYF.

V usage is TRBV6-6 and J usage is TRBJ2-3; TRBD2 matches at 8 bases. This CDR3 has 16 residues. Germline-derived CDR1 and CDR2 are MNHNY and SVGAGI (reference sequence). V was pared by 2 bases and J by 3 bases, with 7 bases of the junction left unmatched. The CDR3 loop is CASSYRGRGRTDTQYF. CDR3 in DNA: TGTGCCAGCAGTTACCGGGGACGCGGGAGGACAGATACGCAGTATTTT.

The genes are TRBV6-5 and TRBJ2-7, with 8 bases matching TRBD1. This CDR3 is built from 15 residues. After removal of 6 bases from V and 2 bases from J, the junction contained 9 bases not matched to a gene. Germline CDR1 and CDR2: MNHEY and SVGAGI. CDR3 region: CASSIAGTGAYEQYF. CDR3 in DNA: TGTGCCAGCAGCATAGCCGGGACAGGAGCCTACGAGCAGTACTTC.

This chain joins TRBV6-5 and TRBJ1-5, with D possibly TRBD1 on 6 matching bases. Germline CDR1 is MNHEY and CDR2 is SVGAGI. Trimming removed 6 bases at V and 6 bases at J, with 15 bases between. The CDR3 loop spans 14 amino acids. CDR3 in DNA: TGTGCCAGCAGCCTTCGAACAGGGTTTCAGCCCCAGCATTTT. Protein sequence: CASSLRTGFQPQHF.

J is TRBJ1-1 and V is TRBV28, with D possibly TRBD1 on 5 matching bases. There are 13 residues in the CDR3. The V gene lost 6 bases and the J gene lost 12 bases, with 20 bases spanning the gap. Germline V gene lookup returns CDR1 MDHEN and CDR2 SYDVKM. The CDR3 DNA follows: TGTGCCAGCAGCCTACAGGCGCCCCTTGATTCTTTCTTT. Its translation is CASSLQAPLDSFF. Using reference TRBV28 and TRBJ1-1 for the parts outside the CDR3, the full variable domain is DVKVTQSSRYLVKRTGEKVFLECVQDMDHENMFWYRQDPGLGLRLIYFSYDVKMKEKGDIPEGYSVSREKKERFSLILESASTNQTSMYLCASSLQAPLDSFFGQGTRLTVV.

The genes are TRBV29-1 and TRBJ1-2, with unresolved D. The germline V gene encodes CDR1 SQVTM and CDR2 ANQGSEA. Trimming cost V 4 bases and J 2 bases, with 14 bases left between them. CDR3 length equals 14 residues. The CDR3 protein is CSVGGFFDNYGYTF. Here the CDR3 DNA reads TGCAGCGTTGGAGGGTTTTTCGACAACTATGGCTACACCTTC.

CDR3 DNA sequence: TGTGCCAGCAGCCAAGAAAAGGGGCCTCTTCCCCAGCATTTT. Translating gives CASSQEKGPLPQHF. The gene calls are TRBV4-2 and TRBJ1-5; D may be TRBD1 (5 bases). V lost 0 bases to trimming and J lost 10 bases, with 13 bases between them. The CDR3 runs 14 residues. Germline V gene data show CDR1 as LGHNA and CDR2 as YNFKEQ.

Comment on this clone: This specimen includes other DNA sequences encoding the same CDR3. This sequence joins TRBV7-9 and TRBJ2-7; the D is unclear. V lost 3 bases and J lost 2, with 8 bases in between. Germline V lookup: CDR1 SEHNR, CDR2 FQNEAQ (reference sequence). This CDR3 region has 13 residues. The CDR3 protein is CASSLAGAYEQYF. CDR3 sequence (DNA): TGTGCCAGCAGCTTGGCAGGTGCCTACGAGCAGTACTTC.

The chain recombines TRBV9 with TRBJ1-1, with 7 bases aligning to TRBD1. This CDR3 comprises 16 residues. Germline V lookup: CDR1 SGDLS, CDR2 YYNGEE. With V trimmed by 0 bases and J by 5 bases, 10 bases remained unmatched. This CDR3 reads CASSVGKGAQGTEAFF. CDR3 in DNA: TGTGCCAGCAGCGTAGGAAAGGGGGCGCAGGGAACTGAAGCTTTCTTT.

The chain's CDR3 is CASSLGSLRFYTGELFF. In nucleotides, the CDR3 is TGTGCCAGCAGCTTGGGGAGCTTAAGGTTCTACACCGGGGAGCTGTTTTTT. The rearrangement uses TRBV5-6 and TRBJ2-2; D ambiguous. Germline V CDR1 and CDR2: SGHDT, YYEEEE. This CDR3 has 17 residues. V lost 0 bases to trimming and J lost 3 bases, with 15 bases between them.

V usage is TRBV6-1 and J usage is TRBJ1-3, with D possibly matching TRBD1 (5 bases). Germline values: CDR1 MNHNS, CDR2 SASEGT. V was cut by 4 bases and J by 4 bases, with 5 bases left in between. This CDR3 contains 12 residues. The CDR3 DNA reads as TGTGCCAGCAGTGGACAGGGAAACACCATATATTTT. Translation: CASSGQGNTIYF.

This sequence joins TRBV19 and TRBJ2-7; TRBD1 might be the D (6 bases). The CDR3 consists of 15 residues. The germline V gene has CDR1 LNHDA and CDR2 SQIVND (reference sequence). V was trimmed by 5 bases and J by 4 bases, leaving 18 bases between them. The CDR3 DNA sequence: TGTGCCAGTAGTTTACATAGACAGGTATCTTACGAGCAGTACTTC. Translated, it gives CASSLHRQVSYEQYF.

The V and J genes are TRBV7-3 and TRBJ2-1, with D tentatively TRBD1 (5 bases). In germline, CDR1 is SGHTA, CDR2 FQGTGA. The CDR3 totals 13 residues. V shed 4 bases and J shed 9 bases, with 13 bases lying between them. The CDR3 region is CASSSPLRGEQFF. CDR3 bases: TGTGCCAGCAGCTCTCCCCTAAGGGGTGAGCAGTTCTTC.

The V gene is TRBV18, the J gene TRBJ2-3, with 8 bases aligning to TRBD2. Trimming cost V 0 bases and J 4 bases; bases outside gene matches: 9. CDR1 and CDR2 (germline): KGHSH, LQKENI. The CDR3 length is 17 residues. The CDR3 protein is CASSPPSTQAGADTQYF. Written as DNA, the CDR3 is TGTGCCAGCTCACCACCATCAACCCAAGCGGGAGCAGATACGCAGTATTTT.

The chain is built from TRBV27 and TRBJ2-7, with unresolved D. Between the trimmed V and J ends, which lost 6 bases and 3 bases, there was a span of 12 bases. The CDR3 is made up of 13 amino acids. Germline loops: CDR1 MNHEY, CDR2 SMNVEV (reference sequence). This CDR3 reads CASRQKPDYEQYF. CDR3 nucleotide sequence: TGTGCCAGCAGACAAAAACCAGACTACGAGCAGTACTTC.